This T cell receptor beta chain was obtained from a study of shared clonotypes between healthy human individuals. Study results and limitations: Researchers found naive subsets generally carried larger estimated richness than memory subsets.

Generated by immunoSEQ multiplex PCR, the TCRdb table keeps only in-frame clones and is missing some. The sample lists some 360,000 clones, about 70% occurring once. The donors were all Caucasian adults (living in Nashville, Tennessee). The authors divided CD4+ cells into CD45RA+ naive and CD45RA-negative memory subsets. In the case of this clone: Its antigen remains unidentified.

The sample comprised memory CD4+ T cells sorted from blood. The subset here: CD45RA-negative fraction. This receptor was taken from a man aged 25 to 45 in good health.

The CDR3 is CASQQGGATNEKLFF. The CDR3 region has the DNA TGTGCCAGTCAACAGGGCGGTGCAACTAATGAAAAACTGTTTTTT. J is TRBJ1-4 and V is TRBV19, with a weak D call TRBD1 (6 bases). The germline V and J ends were trimmed by 8 bases and 0 bases, with 13 bases remaining between them. CDR3 length equals 15 residues. In germline, CDR1 is LNHDA, CDR2 SQIVND (reference sequence).